This T cell receptor beta chain was sequenced for a study of cytomegalovirus exposure and HLA in healthy donors. CDR1 and CDR2 from the germline V gene are SEHNR and FQNEAQ (reference sequence). Trimming shortened V by 8 bases and J by 0 bases, and 8 bases separated the two germline ends. This CDR3 comprises 12 residues. Researchers ran the PCR with 60 Vbeta and 13 Jbeta primers. The table came from immunoSEQ multiplex PCR; TCRdb's copy has only in-frame clones and leaves some out. The table has around 67,000 clones, 75% to 90% seen once. Sequencing used PBMCs. The sequence was collected from a woman aged 25 to 39 in good health and CMV-seropositive. The chain links TRBV7-9 to TRBJ2-7, with D possibly being TRBD1 (6 bases). The CDR3 reads CASGGSSYEQYF. CDR3 DNA: TGTGCCAGCGGGGGCAGCTCCTACGAGCAGTACTTC.